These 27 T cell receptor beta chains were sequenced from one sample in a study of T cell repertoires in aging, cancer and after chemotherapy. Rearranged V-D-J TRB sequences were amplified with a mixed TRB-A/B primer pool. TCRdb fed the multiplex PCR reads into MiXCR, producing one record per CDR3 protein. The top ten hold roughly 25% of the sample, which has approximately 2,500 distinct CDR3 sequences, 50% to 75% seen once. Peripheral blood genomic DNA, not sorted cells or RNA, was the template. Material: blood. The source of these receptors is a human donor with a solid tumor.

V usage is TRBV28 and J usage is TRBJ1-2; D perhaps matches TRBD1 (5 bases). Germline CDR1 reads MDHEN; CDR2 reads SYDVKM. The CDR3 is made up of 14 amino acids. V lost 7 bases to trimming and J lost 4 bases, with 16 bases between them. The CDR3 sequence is CASNPQRGTYGYTF. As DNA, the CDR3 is TGTGCCAGCAACCCCCAGCGGGGGACCTATGGCTACACCTTC.

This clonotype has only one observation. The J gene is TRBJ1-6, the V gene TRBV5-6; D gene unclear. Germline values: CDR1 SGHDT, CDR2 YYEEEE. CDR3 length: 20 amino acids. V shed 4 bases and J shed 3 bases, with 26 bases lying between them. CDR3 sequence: CASSASFGRREWGYNSPLHF. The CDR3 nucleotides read TGTGCCAGCAGCGCCTCATTCGGTAGGCGCGAATGGGGCTATAATTCACCCCTCCACTTT.

The CDR3 here is CASSPYTENEQFF. The DNA of the CDR3 is TGTGCCAGCAGCCCGTACACAGAGAATGAGCAGTTCTTC. The V gene is TRBV7-2, the J gene TRBJ2-1, with unresolved D. Germline assignment: CDR1 SGHTA and CDR2 FQGNSA. The length of the CDR3 is 13 residues. V shed 5 bases and J shed 7 bases, with 12 bases lying between them. The full variable domain, in which reference TRBV7-2 and TRBJ2-1 provide the parts outside the CDR3, is GAGVSQSPSNKVTEKGKDVELRCDPISGHTALYWYRQSLGQGLEFLIYFQGNSAPDKSGLPSDRFSAERTGGSVSTLTIQRTQQEDSAVYLCASSPYTENEQFFGPGTRLTVL.

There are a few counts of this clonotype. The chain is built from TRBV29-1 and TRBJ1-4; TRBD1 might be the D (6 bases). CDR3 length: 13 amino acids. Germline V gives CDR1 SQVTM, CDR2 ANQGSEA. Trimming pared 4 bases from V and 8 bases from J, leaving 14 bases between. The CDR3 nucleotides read TGCAGCGTTGGCGACAGGCGGGTGGAAAAACTGTTTTTT. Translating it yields CSVGDRRVEKLFF.

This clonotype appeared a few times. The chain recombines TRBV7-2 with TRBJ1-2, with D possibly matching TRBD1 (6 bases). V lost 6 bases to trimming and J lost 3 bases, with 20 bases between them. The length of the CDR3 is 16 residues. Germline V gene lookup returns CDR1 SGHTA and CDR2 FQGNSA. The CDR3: CASSRPINRDYYGYTF. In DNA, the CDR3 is TGTGCCAGCAGTCGTCCCATAAACAGGGATTACTATGGCTACACCTTC.

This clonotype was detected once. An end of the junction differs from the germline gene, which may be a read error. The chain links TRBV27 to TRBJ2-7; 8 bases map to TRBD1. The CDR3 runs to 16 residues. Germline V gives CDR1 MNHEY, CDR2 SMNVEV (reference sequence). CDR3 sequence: CASSPISRDRNYEQYF. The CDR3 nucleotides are TGTGCTAGCAGCCCCATCTCGAGGGACAGGAACTACGAGCAGTACTTC.

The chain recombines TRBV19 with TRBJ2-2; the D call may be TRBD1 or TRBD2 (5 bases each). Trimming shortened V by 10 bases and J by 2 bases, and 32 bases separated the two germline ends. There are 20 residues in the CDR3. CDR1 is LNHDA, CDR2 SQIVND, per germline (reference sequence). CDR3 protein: CATRARGRRAGSRNTGELFF. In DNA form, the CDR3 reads TGTGCCACCAGGGCAAGGGGTCGAAGGGCGGGTTCGCGAAACACCGGGGAGCTGTTTTTT.

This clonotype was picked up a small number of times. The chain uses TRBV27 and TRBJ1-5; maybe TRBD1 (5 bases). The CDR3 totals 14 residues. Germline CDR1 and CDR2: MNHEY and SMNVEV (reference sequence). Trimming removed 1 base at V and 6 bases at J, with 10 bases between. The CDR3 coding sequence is TGTGCCAGCAGTTTATTGGCAGGGACTCAGCCCCAGCATTTT. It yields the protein CASSLLAGTQPQHF.

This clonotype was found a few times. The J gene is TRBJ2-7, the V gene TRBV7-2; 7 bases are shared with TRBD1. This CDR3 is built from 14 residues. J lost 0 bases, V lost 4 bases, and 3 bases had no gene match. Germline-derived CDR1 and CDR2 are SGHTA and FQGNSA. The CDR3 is CASSSDRVSYEQYF. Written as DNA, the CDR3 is TGTGCCAGCAGCTCTGACAGGGTCTCCTACGAGCAGTACTTC.

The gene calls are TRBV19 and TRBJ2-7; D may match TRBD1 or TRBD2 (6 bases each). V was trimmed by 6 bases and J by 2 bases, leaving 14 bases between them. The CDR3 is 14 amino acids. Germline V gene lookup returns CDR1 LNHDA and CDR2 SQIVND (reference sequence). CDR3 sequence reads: CASSKGGSAYEQYF. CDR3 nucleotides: TGTGCCAGTAGCAAGGGGGGATCAGCCTACGAGCAGTACTTC.

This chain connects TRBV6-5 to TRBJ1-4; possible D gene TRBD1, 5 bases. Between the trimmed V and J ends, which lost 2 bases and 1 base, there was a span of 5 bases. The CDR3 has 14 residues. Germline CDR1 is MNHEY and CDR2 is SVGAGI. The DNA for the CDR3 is TGTGCCAGCAGTTACGGGGGAACTAATGAAAAACTGTTTTTT. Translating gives CASSYGGTNEKLFF.

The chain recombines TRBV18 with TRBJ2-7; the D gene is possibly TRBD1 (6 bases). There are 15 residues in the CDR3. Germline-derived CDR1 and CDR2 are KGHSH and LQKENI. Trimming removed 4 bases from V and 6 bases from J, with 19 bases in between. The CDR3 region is CASSQNPTGVGEQYF. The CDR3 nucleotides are TGTGCCAGCTCACAAAATCCGACAGGCGTTGGCGAGCAGTACTTC.

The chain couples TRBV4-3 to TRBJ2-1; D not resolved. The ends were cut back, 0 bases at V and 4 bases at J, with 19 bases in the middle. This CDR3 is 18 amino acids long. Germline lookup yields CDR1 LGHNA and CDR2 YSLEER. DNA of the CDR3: TGCGCCAGCAGCCAAGATCTAGGCGGCGGCTTAAATTACAATGAGCAGTTCTTC. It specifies CASSQDLGGGLNYNEQFF.

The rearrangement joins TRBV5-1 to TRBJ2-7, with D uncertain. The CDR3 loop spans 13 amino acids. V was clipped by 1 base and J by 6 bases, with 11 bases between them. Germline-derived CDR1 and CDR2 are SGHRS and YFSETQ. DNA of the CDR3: TGCGCCAGCAGCTTGCCCTCGGCGCCCGAGCAGTACTTC. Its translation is CASSLPSAPEQYF.

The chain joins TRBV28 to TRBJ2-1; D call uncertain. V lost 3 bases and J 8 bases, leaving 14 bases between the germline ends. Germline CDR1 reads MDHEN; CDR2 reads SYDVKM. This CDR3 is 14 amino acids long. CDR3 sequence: CASSLEGFQDEQFF. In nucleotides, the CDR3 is TGTGCCAGCAGTTTGGAAGGGTTTCAGGATGAGCAGTTCTTC.

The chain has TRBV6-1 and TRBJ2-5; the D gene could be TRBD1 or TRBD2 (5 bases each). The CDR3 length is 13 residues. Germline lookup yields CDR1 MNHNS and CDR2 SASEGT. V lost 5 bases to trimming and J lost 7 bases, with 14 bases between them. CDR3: CASSSSGRGTQYF. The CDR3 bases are TGTGCCAGCAGTTCATCGGGGCGCGGGACCCAGTACTTC.

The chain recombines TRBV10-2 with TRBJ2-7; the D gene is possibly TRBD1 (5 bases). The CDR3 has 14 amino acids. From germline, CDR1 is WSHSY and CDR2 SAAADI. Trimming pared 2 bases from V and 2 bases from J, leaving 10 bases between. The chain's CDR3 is CASSEGADPYEQYF. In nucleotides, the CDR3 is TGCGCCAGCAGTGAGGGGGCCGACCCCTACGAGCAGTACTTC.

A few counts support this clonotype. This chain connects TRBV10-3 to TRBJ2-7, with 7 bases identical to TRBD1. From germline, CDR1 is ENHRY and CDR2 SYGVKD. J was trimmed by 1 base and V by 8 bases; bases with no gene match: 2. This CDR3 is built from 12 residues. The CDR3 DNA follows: TGTGCCATCGGACAGGTTTCCTACGAGCAGTACTTC. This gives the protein CAIGQVSYEQYF.

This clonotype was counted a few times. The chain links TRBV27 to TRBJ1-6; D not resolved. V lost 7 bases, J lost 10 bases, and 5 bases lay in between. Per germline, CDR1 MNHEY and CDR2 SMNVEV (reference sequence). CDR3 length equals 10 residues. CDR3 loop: CASTGSPLHF. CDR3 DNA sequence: TGTGCCAGCACGGGCTCACCCCTCCACTTT.

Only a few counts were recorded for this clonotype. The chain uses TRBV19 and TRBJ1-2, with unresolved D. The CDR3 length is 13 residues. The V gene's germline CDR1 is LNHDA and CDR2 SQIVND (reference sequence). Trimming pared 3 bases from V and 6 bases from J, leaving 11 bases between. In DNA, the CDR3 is TGTGCCAGTAGTATCGACAAAACTGATGGCTACACCTTC. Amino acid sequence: CASSIDKTDGYTF.

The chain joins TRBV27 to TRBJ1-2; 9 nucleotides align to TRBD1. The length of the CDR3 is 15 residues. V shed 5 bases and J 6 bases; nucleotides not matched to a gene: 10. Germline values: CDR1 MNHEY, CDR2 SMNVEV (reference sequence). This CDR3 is CASSAQGGTGHGYTF. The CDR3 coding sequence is TGTGCCAGCAGTGCCCAGGGGGGGACAGGGCATGGCTACACCTTC.

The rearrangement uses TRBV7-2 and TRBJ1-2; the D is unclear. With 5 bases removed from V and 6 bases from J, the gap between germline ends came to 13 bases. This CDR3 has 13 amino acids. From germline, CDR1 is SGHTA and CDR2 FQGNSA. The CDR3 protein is CASSPRWMDGYTF. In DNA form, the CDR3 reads TGTGCCAGCAGCCCCAGGTGGATGGATGGCTACACCTTC.

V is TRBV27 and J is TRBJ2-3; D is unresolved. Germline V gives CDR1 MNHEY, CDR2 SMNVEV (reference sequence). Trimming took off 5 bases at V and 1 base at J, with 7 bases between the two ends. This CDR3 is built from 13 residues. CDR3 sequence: CASSLLRTDTQYF. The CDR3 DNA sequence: TGTGCCAGCAGTCTCCTTCGCACAGATACGCAGTATTTT.

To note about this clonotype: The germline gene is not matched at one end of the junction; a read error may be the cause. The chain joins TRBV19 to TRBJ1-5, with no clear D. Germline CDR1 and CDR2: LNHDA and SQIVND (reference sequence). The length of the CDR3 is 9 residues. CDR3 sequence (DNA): TGTGCCAGCAATCAGTCCCAGCATTTT. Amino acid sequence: CASNQSQHF.

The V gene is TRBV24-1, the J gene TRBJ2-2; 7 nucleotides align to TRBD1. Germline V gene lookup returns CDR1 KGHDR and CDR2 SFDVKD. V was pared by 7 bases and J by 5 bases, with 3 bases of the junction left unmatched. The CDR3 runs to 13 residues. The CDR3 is CATSRDSTGELFF. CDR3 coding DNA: TGTGCCACCAGCCGGGACAGTACCGGGGAGCTGTTTTTT.

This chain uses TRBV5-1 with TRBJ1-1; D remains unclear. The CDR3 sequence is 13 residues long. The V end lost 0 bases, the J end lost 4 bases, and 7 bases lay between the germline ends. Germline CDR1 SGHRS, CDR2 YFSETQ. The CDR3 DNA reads TGCGCCAGCAGCTTGGGTCAGGCCACTGAAGCTTTCTTT. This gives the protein CASSLGQATEAFF.

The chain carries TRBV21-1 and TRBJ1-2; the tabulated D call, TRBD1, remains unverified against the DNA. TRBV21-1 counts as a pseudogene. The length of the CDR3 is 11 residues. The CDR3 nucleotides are TGTGCCAGCAGCTATACAGGGGGGTACACCTTC. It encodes CASSYTGGYTF.